These T cell receptor beta chains were read from a single sample in a study of T cells in Graves' hyperthyroidism and ophthalmopathy. TCRdb reprocessed the multiplex PCR reads with MiXCR, giving one entry per CDR3 protein. The sample lists a few hundred thousand distinct CDR3 sequences; approximately 17% were seen once. Sequencing was carried out using blood. The receptors stem from a man aged 18 to 30 with Graves' ophthalmopathy. Each CDR3 is given with its conserved first and last residue.

CDR3,J,V
CAWSVVVGYTF,TRBJ1-2,TRBV30
CASSQEGTSGRNFDEQYF,TRBJ2-7,TRBV3-1
CAGGAGANVLTF,TRBJ2-6,TRBV19
CASTGLAGGINEQFF,TRBJ2-1,TRBV6-2/TRBV6-3
CASSDRGRTEAFF,TRBJ1-1,TRBV7-8
CASSRTGADEQFF,TRBJ2-1,TRBV4-1
CSVYTGPYEQYF,TRBJ2-7,TRBV29-1
CASSPLGNSGGDTQYF,TRBJ2-3,TRBV3-1
CASSSGQTKNQPQHF,TRBJ1-5,TRBV2
CASSLGAEGSPLHF,TRBJ1-6,TRBV5-1
CASSHTVDTEAFF,TRBJ1-1,TRBV6-1
CATSDLSGTGHYEQYF,TRBJ2-7,TRBV24-1
CSVSGTGDRDTQYF,TRBJ2-3,TRBV20-1
CATALSWRDTQYF,TRBJ2-3,TRBV19
CASSLDAGWRPQHF,TRBJ1-5,TRBV11-2
CSANGRSEETQYF,TRBJ2-5,TRBV20-1
CASSRDRVAYGYTF,TRBJ1-2,TRBV9
CATSVSGGEQYF,TRBJ2-7,TRBV24-1
CASSARLAGGYNEQFF,TRBJ2-1,TRBV6-1
CASSLGRGGNEQFF,TRBJ2-1,TRBV7-9
CASSLLHTPEYEQYF,TRBJ2-7,TRBV11-2
CSARDPQGFEAFF,TRBJ1-1,TRBV20-1